This T cell receptor beta chain appears in the sequencing data of a study of cytomegalovirus exposure and HLA in healthy donors. Deletions cut 0 bases from V and 2 bases from J, with 14 bases between. Germline V CDR1 and CDR2: SGHAT, FQNNGV. This CDR3 is built from 16 residues. As for this clone: Its antigen is unidentified.

Study results and caveats: According to a later analysis, TCR clusters from the first cohort tended to co-occur in the 110 or so validation repertoires. A few of the chains that were CMV-associated were confirmed in vitro to be specific for CMV antigens.

Repertoires were generated with immunoSEQ multiplex PCR, while TCRdb's copy carries only in-frame clones and drops some. The sample yields a few hundred thousand clones, about nine tenths seen once. The origin of this receptor is a woman under 40 in good health and CMV-seronegative. The specimen was PBMCs. V gene TRBV11-2 combines with J gene TRBJ2-7, with a tentative D call TRBD1 (6 bases). In DNA, the CDR3 is TGTGCCAGCAGCTTAGATCCCCCAGGGGTCACCTACGAGCAGTACTTC. This translates into CASSLDPPGVTYEQYF.